This T cell receptor beta chain was sequenced during a study of human T cells and chemical hapten exposure. Time point denoted: pre-sensitization, week 0. This sample's treatment: therapeutic diphenylcyclopropenone sensitization with weekly scalp DPC. The starting material, unfractionated whole blood, was used for total RNA extraction. The V and J ends lost 0 bases and 3 bases respectively, with 10 bases between them. CDR1 is SGDLS and CDR2 is YYNGEE in the germline V gene. This CDR3 comprises 15 residues. Each cDNA molecule in the library carried unique molecular identifiers. TCRdb redid the calling of the RACE reads with MiXCR, one entry per CDR3 protein. The sample has tens of thousands of distinct CDR3 sequences; 9% to 15% are singletons.

The origin of this receptor is a middle-aged woman with alopecia areata. Some clones in this sample may be carry-over from other donors' samples. Sequenced material: whole blood, taken in connection with sensitization to the hapten diphenylcyclopropenone (DPC). The chain combines TRBV9 with TRBJ2-1, with a tentative D call TRBD1 (6 bases). CDR3 nucleotides: TGTGCCAGCAGCGTAGAACAGGGTAACTACAATGAGCAGTTCTTC. Its translation is CASSVEQGNYNEQFF.